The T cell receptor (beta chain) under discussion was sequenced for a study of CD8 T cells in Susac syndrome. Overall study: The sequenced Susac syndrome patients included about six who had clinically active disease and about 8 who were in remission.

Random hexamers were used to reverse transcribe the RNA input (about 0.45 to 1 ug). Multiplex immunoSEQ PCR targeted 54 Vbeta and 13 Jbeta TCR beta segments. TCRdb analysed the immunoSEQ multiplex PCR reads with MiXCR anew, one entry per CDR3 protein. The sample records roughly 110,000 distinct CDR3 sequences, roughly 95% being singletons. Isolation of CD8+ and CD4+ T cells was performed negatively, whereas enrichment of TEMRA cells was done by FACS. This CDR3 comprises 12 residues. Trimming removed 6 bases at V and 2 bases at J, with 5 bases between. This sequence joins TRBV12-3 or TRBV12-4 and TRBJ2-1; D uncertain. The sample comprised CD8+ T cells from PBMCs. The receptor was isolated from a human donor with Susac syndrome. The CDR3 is CASREAYNEQFF. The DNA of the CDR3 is TGTGCCAGCAGGGAAGCCTACAATGAGCAGTTCTTC.